The 14 T cell receptor beta chains below were found in one sample sequenced in a study of T cell changes during pregnancy in multiple sclerosis. The method was immunoSEQ multiplex PCR; TCRdb's version includes in-frame clones alone and lacks a portion of them. The repertoire holds tens of thousands of clones, with approximately 90% as singletons. Sequences were derived from peripheral blood, sampled in the first trimester of pregnancy. These receptors originate from a female donor in good health, enrolled as a control in a pregnancy study.

This clone was detected only a few times. The chain uses TRBV29-1 and TRBJ1-5; 9 bases are shared with TRBD1. From germline, CDR1 is SQVTM and CDR2 ANQGSEA. This CDR3 has 13 residues. This CDR3 is CSVGTGTFQPQHF. The CDR3 DNA follows: TGCAGTGTCGGGACAGGGACCTTTCAGCCCCAGCATTTT.

The V and J genes are TRBV7-6 and TRBJ1-2; 8 bases line up with TRBD1. CDR3 size: 14 residues. The germline V gene encodes CDR1 SGHVS and CDR2 FNYEAQ. J was trimmed by 6 bases and V by 1 base; bases with no gene match: 4. Here the CDR3 DNA reads TGTGCCAGCAGCTTAGGGACAGGGAGGAATGGCTACACCTTC. Translated, it gives CASSLGTGRNGYTF.

The rearrangement joins TRBV5-1 to TRBJ2-7; D is possibly TRBD1 (6 bases). This CDR3 spans 18 amino acids. CDR1 and CDR2 (germline): SGHRS, YFSETQ. Trimming cost V 0 bases and J 1 base, with 20 bases left between them. Here the CDR3 reads CASSLVIQGSLSSYEQYF. The CDR3, as DNA: TGCGCCAGCAGCTTGGTGATACAGGGCTCGCTGTCGTCCTACGAGCAGTACTTC. The full variable domain, rest sourced from reference TRBV5-1 and TRBJ2-7, is KAGVTQTPRYLIKTRGQQVTLSCSPISGHRSVSWYQQTPGQGLQFLFEYFSETQRNKGNFPGRFSGRQFSNSRSEMNVSTLELGDSALYLCASSLVIQGSLSSYEQYFGPGTRLTVT.

The CDR3 loop is CASSLTASSGANVLTF. For the CDR3, the DNA is TGTGCCAGCAGCCTGACAGCTAGCTCTGGGGCCAACGTCCTGACTTTC. The chain uses TRBV13 and TRBJ2-6, with D possibly matching TRBD1 (5 bases). The CDR3 extends over 16 amino acids. V was shortened by 5 bases and J by 0 bases, with 11 bases between the two germline ends. In germline, CDR1 is PRHDT, CDR2 FYEKMQ (reference sequence).

This chain joins TRBV28 and TRBJ2-5; TRBD2 agrees at 8 bases. After removal of 4 bases from V and 2 bases from J, the junction contained 9 bases not matched to a gene. CDR1 is MDHEN, CDR2 SYDVKM, per germline. This CDR3 has 16 amino acids. The CDR3 DNA is TGTGCCAGCAGTTACCCCTCGTTAGCGGGACAAGAGACCCAGTACTTC. This translates into CASSYPSLAGQETQYF.

CDR3 region: CASSPTRALGAFF. DNA of the CDR3: TGTGCCAGCAGCCCGACCCGAGCCCTAGGAGCTTTCTTT. The V call is TRBV6-5, the J call TRBJ1-1; D is unresolved. Trimming pared 6 bases from V and 10 bases from J, leaving 18 bases between. The CDR3 consists of 13 residues. Germline values: CDR1 MNHEY, CDR2 SVGAGI.

The chain couples TRBV18 to TRBJ2-7, with a weak D call TRBD1 (5 bases). The V end lost 5 bases, the J end lost 9 bases, and 17 bases lay between the germline ends. The CDR3 contains 13 residues. Germline CDR1 and CDR2: KGHSH and LQKENI. DNA for the CDR3: TGTGCCAGCTCAAATCGGACACTAAATCCGCAGTACTTC. Residues: CASSNRTLNPQYF.

This rearrangement joins TRBV4-1 to TRBJ1-2; D possibly corresponds to TRBD1 (6 bases). V dropped 3 bases and J dropped 5 bases, with 13 bases sitting between them. Germline CDR1 reads MGHRA; CDR2 reads YSYEKL. The CDR3 has 14 amino acids. The CDR3 coding sequence is TGCGCCAGCAGCCAGGGGGGGGCGCAATATGGCTACACCTTC. Translation gives CASSQGGAQYGYTF.

The chain employs TRBV28 and TRBJ2-7, with 8 nucleotides matching TRBD1. CDR3 length equals 14 residues. V gave up 9 bases and J gave up 0 bases; unmatched junction bases: 7. The germline V gene has CDR1 MDHEN and CDR2 SYDVKM. The CDR3 nucleotides are TGTGCCAGTACTTCAGGGGGCAACTCCTACGAGCAGTACTTC. Its protein is CASTSGGNSYEQYF.

This chain joins TRBV18 and TRBJ1-2, with D possibly matching TRBD1 (5 bases). In germline, CDR1 is KGHSH, CDR2 LQKENI. The CDR3 is made up of 16 amino acids. V was pared by 2 bases and J by 6 bases, with 19 bases between. In DNA, the CDR3 is TGTGCCAGCTCACCATCCATCCTTCAGGGATCGGATGGCTACACCTTC. This translates into CASSPSILQGSDGYTF. The full variable domain, its missing parts supplied by reference TRBV18 and TRBJ1-2, is NAGVMQNPRHLVRRRGQEARLRCSPMKGHSHVYWYRQLPEEGLKFMVYLQKENIIDESGMPKERFSAEFPKEGPSILRIQQVVRGDSAAYFCASSPSILQGSDGYTFGSGTRLTVV.

The rearrangement uses TRBV11-3 and TRBJ2-2; maybe TRBD2 (7 bases). The CDR3 contains 15 residues. Per the germline V gene, CDR1 is SGHNT and CDR2 is YENEEA. V was pared by 3 bases and J by 3 bases, with 11 bases between. This chain's CDR3 is CASSLGGHHTGELFF. CDR3 DNA: TGTGCCAGCAGCTTGGGGGGGCACCACACCGGGGAGCTGTTTTTT.

The V and J genes are TRBV7-9 and TRBJ2-5, with D perhaps TRBD2 (6 bases). The CDR3 runs to 14 residues. V lost 5 bases and J 3 bases, leaving 13 bases between the germline ends. The germline V gene encodes CDR1 SEHNR and CDR2 FQNEAQ (reference sequence). The CDR3 region is CASSPPLAEETQYF. The CDR3 DNA reads TGTGCCAGCAGCCCTCCCTTAGCGGAAGAGACCCAGTACTTC. Full variable domain (missing parts from reference TRBV7-9 and TRBJ2-5): DTGVSQNPRHKITKRGQNVTFRCDPISEHNRLYWYRQTLGQGPEFLTYFQNEAQLEKSRLLSDRFSAERPKGSFSTLEIQRTEQGDSAMYLCASSPPLAEETQYFGPGTRLLVL.

The J gene is TRBJ1-4, the V gene TRBV30, with D possibly being TRBD1 (5 bases). Germline V lookup: CDR1 GTSNPN, CDR2 SVGIG (reference sequence). Trimming cost V 5 bases and J 11 bases, with 21 bases left between them. The CDR3 has 14 amino acids. The CDR3 DNA reads TGTGCCTGGGGACGTGGGGGGTCAGTGGGGAAACTGTTTTTT. Amino acids: CAWGRGGSVGKLFF.

This clone was picked up one time. The chain carries TRBV19 and TRBJ2-7; possible D gene TRBD2, 5 bases. V lost 7 bases and J 0 bases, leaving 13 bases between the germline ends. Germline V gene data show CDR1 as LNHDA and CDR2 as SQIVND (reference sequence). This CDR3 is built from 14 residues. This chain's CDR3 is CASNNEGLSYEQYF. The CDR3, as DNA: TGTGCCAGTAATAACGAAGGACTCTCCTACGAGCAGTACTTC.